The 4 T cell receptor beta chains below all came from one sample that was sequenced in a study of T-cell reconstitution after alpha-beta-depleted transplantation in children. This sample's TCRbeta library carried unique molecular identifier barcodes. TCRdb reanalysed the PCR reads using MiXCR and keeps one entry per CDR3 protein. The sample includes about 130,000 distinct CDR3 sequences, about a tenth of them seen just once. This material consisted of PBMCs, mostly from graft donor cells, taken 180 days after TCRalphabeta/CD19-depleted stem cell transplant. The receptors were gathered from a girl less than two years old who had a stem cell transplant for combined immunodeficiency, so the T cells may come from the graft donor.

V usage is TRBV10-3 and J usage is TRBJ1-4, with D unresolved. Trimming stripped 0 bases from V and 5 bases from J, with 4 bases between. The CDR3 has 13 amino acids. The germline V gene encodes CDR1 ENHRY and CDR2 SYGVKD. The CDR3 loop reads CAISESPNEKLFF. The CDR3 DNA reads as TGTGCCATCAGTGAGTCGCCGAATGAAAAACTGTTTTTT.

This sequence joins TRBV12-3 or TRBV12-4 and TRBJ1-5, with D uncertain. Trimming shortened V by 0 bases and J by 7 bases, and 7 bases separated the two germline ends. The CDR3 is 13 amino acids. The DNA for the CDR3 is TGTGCCAGCAGTTTAGCCCGAAGGCAGCCCCAGCATTTT. Its translation is CASSLARRQPQHF.

Concerning this clonotype itself: This may be a read error: a much more frequent sequence differs by one nucleotide. The chain carries TRBV7-9 and TRBJ2-7; 12 bases are a match to TRBD2. This CDR3 is built from 15 residues. Per germline, CDR1 SEHNR and CDR2 FQNEAQ (reference sequence). The CDR3 protein is CSSSSQTSGSYEQYF. The CDR3 region has the DNA TGTTCCAGCAGCTCTCAGACTAGCGGGAGCTACGAGCAGTACTTC.

The V and J genes are TRBV6-2 or TRBV6-3 and TRBJ2-5; weak D call: TRBD1 (5 bases). Germline loops: CDR1 MNHEY, CDR2 SVGEGT. V was shortened by 4 bases and J by 4 bases, with 25 bases between the two germline ends. This CDR3 region has 18 residues. The CDR3 reads CASSSFAWQGLRRETQYF. The DNA of the CDR3 is TGTGCCAGCAGTTCGTTCGCGTGGCAGGGTTTACGACGAGAGACCCAGTACTTC.